These T cell receptor beta chains were read from a single sample in a study of blood T cell repertoires in COVID-19. Assay: immunoSEQ multiplex PCR; the TCRdb copy retains only in-frame clones and omits some. The sample has under 250,000 clones, around 82% seen once. The specimen sequenced was PBMCs or T cells enriched from blood (not recorded which). The receptors were sampled from a man aged 30-40 years with acute COVID-19. Both conserved end residues are part of each CDR3. A D gene is named only where the DNA matches it firmly. Part of the rows lack a size; the others show once, few, many or a class for expanded clones.

V	J	D	size	DNA	CDR3
TRBV5-1	TRBJ2-2	TRBD2	NA	TGCGCCAGCAGCTCGCGGGGGGAGAACACCGGGGAGCTGTTTTTT	CASSSRGENTGELFF
TRBV10-1	TRBJ1-2	NA	NA	TGCGCCAGCAGTGAGGGCATCGAGGGATATGGCTACACCTTC	CASSEGIEGYGYTF
TRBV12-3/TRBV12-4	TRBJ1-2	TRBD1	NA	TGTGCCAGCAGGCTCGGGACAGGGTATGGCTACACCTTC	CASRLGTGYGYTF
TRBV5-4	TRBJ2-5	TRBD2	once	TGTGCCAGCAGCTTGACTAGCGGGGGGGCGGAGACCCAGTACTTC	CASSLTSGGAETQYF
TRBV5-4	TRBJ1-3	NA	NA	TGTGCCAGCAGCACCCGACAGAGCTCTGGAAACACCATATATTTT	CASSTRQSSGNTIYF
TRBV10-2	TRBJ1-5	NA	NA	TGCGCCAGCAGTGAGTCGGAGCTAGGACCCCAGCATTTT	CASSESELGPQHF
TRBV18	TRBJ1-2	TRBD1	NA	TGTGCCAGCTCACCACCGACAGGGATCAGGGGTTACACCTTC	CASSPPTGIRGYTF
TRBV11-3	TRBJ1-1	TRBD1	few	TGTGCCAGCTCAGGACAGGGGGGAACTGAAGCTTTCTTT	CASSGQGGTEAFF
TRBV10-3	TRBJ1-1	NA	NA	TGTGCCATCAGTGGGACAATGAACACTGAAGCTTTCTTT	CAISGTMNTEAFF
TRBV6-7	TRBJ2-7	NA	NA	TGTGCCAGGGAGGGCTACGAGCAGTACTTC	CAREGYEQYF
TRBV11-2	TRBJ1-5	TRBD1	NA	TGTGCCAGCAGCTCCAGAGGGGGCGGTCAGCCCCAGCATTTT	CASSSRGGGQPQHF
TRBV19	TRBJ2-3	NA	once	TGTGCCAGTAGCAGGGTGGTGGAGACAGATACGCAGTATTTT	CASSRVVETDTQYF
TRBV7-3	TRBJ2-1	NA	NA	TGTGCCAGCAGCTTAACCCTGGGAGGCAATGAGCAGTTCTTC	CASSLTLGGNEQFF
TRBV14	TRBJ2-1	NA	NA	TGTGCCAGCAGCCAAGTCCAGGGCAGATACAATGAGCAGTTCTTC	CASSQVQGRYNEQFF
TRBV20-1	TRBJ1-1	NA	NA	TGCAGTGCGAGTTACGGTGGTTTCTTT	CSASYGGFF
TRBV2	TRBJ1-2	TRBD1	NA	TGTGCCAGCAGTCTCAAACAGGGGACGGACTATGGCTACACCTTC	CASSLKQGTDYGYTF
TRBV2	TRBJ1-1	TRBD1	NA	TGTGCCAGCAGTGGTCCAGACAGGGGCACTGAAGCTTTCTTT	CASSGPDRGTEAFF
TRBV19	TRBJ1-5	NA	NA	TGTGCCAGTCTCCCCGGACAGATCAATCAGCCCCAGCATTTT	CASLPGQINQPQHF
TRBV9	TRBJ2-7	TRBD2	NA	TGTGCCAGCAGCGACCCACTAGCGGGGGGTTCCTACGAGCAGTACTTC	CASSDPLAGGSYEQYF
TRBV27	TRBJ1-3	NA	NA	TGTGCCAGCAGTAAAAGGGGCGTTGGAAACACCATATATTTT	CASSKRGVGNTIYF
TRBV30	TRBJ2-7	NA	few	TGTGCCTGGGAAACAGGGAACGAGCAGTACTTC	CAWETGNEQYF
TRBV27	TRBJ1-1	TRBD1	NA	TGTGCCAGCAGTCGGACAGGCTGGATGAACACTGAAGCTTTCTTT	CASSRTGWMNTEAFF
TRBV9	TRBJ2-2	NA	NA	TGTGCCAGCAGCGTCGACGGGGATCTCACCGGGGAGCTGTTTTTT	CASSVDGDLTGELFF
TRBV9	TRBJ1-2	TRBD1	NA	TGTGCCAGCAGCCCCTCAGGGGGGTTGGCCCTCACTAACTATGGCTACACCTTC	CASSPSGGLALTNYGYTF
TRBV11-2	TRBJ2-5	TRBD2	once	TGTGCCAGCAGCGGTAGCGGGGGGCAAGAGACCCAGTACTTC	CASSGSGGQETQYF
TRBV7-2	TRBJ1-2	NA	NA	TGTGCCAGCAGCTTTCAAATCGGGGATGGCTACACCTTC	CASSFQIGDGYTF
TRBV5-4	TRBJ2-7	TRBD1	NA	TGTGCCAGCAGCCCCGGGGGACAGGGGTATGGAGGGGAGATCTTC	CASSPGGQGYGGEIF
TRBV15	TRBJ2-3	NA	once	TGTGCCACCACACGAGCTCGGGCAGATACGCAGTATTTT	CATTRARADTQYF
TRBV30	TRBJ1-1	TRBD1	NA	TGTGCCTGGGGACAGGGTCTCGGAACTGAAGCTTTCTTT	CAWGQGLGTEAFF
TRBV11-2	TRBJ2-1	TRBD2	NA	TGTGCCAGCAGCTTAGTCCCGGGGGGGTACAATGAGCAGTTCTTC	CASSLVPGGYNEQFF
TRBV9	TRBJ1-1	NA	NA	TGTGCCAGCAGCGTAGTTAGGGGTTGCACTGAAGCTTTCTTT	CASSVVRGCTEAFF
TRBV25-1	TRBJ1-2	TRBD1	NA	TGTGCCAGCAGTGAACCCGGGACAGGGGTCTATGGCTACACCTTC	CASSEPGTGVYGYTF
TRBV4-1	TRBJ2-7	TRBD2	many	TGCGCCAGCAGCCAAGAATCCGGCGGGGGATTCTACGAGCAGTACTTC	CASSQESGGGFYEQYF
TRBV19	TRBJ1-1	TRBD1	NA	TGTGCCAGTAGCGGACCGGGCAGGGGGTTGTCGGAAGCTTTCTTT	CASSGPGRGLSEAFF
TRBV3-1/TRBV3-2	TRBJ1-6	TRBD1	NA	TGTGCCAGCAGCCAGGGACAGCTTAATTCACCCCTCCACTTT	CASSQGQLNSPLHF
TRBV5-6	TRBJ1-1	NA	NA	TGTGCCAGCAGCTTTCGGTCCATCGGGAGGCACACTGAAGCTTTCTTT	CASSFRSIGRHTEAFF
TRBV27	TRBJ2-7	NA	NA	TGTGCCAGCAGTTATTCTGGGGCCAGGAGCTCCTACGAGCAGTACTTC	CASSYSGARSSYEQYF
TRBV5-4	TRBJ2-5	TRBD2	NA	TGTGCCAGCAGCCTACCTTTAGCGGGGGGGAGAGAGACCCAGTACTTC	CASSLPLAGGRETQYF
TRBV28	TRBJ1-2	NA	NA	TGTGCCAGCAGTTTATTACTGGACTCGGGTGGCTACACCTTC	CASSLLLDSGGYTF
TRBV5-4	TRBJ1-1	TRBD1	NA	TGTGCCAGCAGCTTTGCAGGGACAGGGCTGCGGACTGAAGCTTTCTTT	CASSFAGTGLRTEAFF